Listed below are T cell receptor beta chains from one sample, sequenced in a study of response to subunit inactivated influenza vaccine. Each CDR3 protein gets one entry after TCRdb re-called the RT-PCR reads with MiXCR. The sample has 550,000 to 800,000 distinct CDR3 sequences; approximately 14% are singletons. Sample: PBMCs from blood, taken roughly 12 days after vaccination. These receptors all come from a man in his fifties who received an inactivated influenza vaccine. Both conserved end residues are part of each CDR3. The D gene is left open where the match is weak. Expanded clones are given a class, and other clones once, few, many or no size at all.

clone size	V gene	D gene	J gene	CDR3 DNA	CDR3 protein
NA	TRBV15	TRBD1	TRBJ2-5	TGTGCCACCATGAGGGACAGGGGGGAGACCCAGTACTTC	CATMRDRGETQYF
few	TRBV20-1	NA	TRBJ1-6	TGCAGTGCTAGGGTCAGGGGAACTCGCAATTCACCCCTCCACTTT	CSARVRGTRNSPLHF
many	TRBV7-2	NA	TRBJ2-5	TGTGCCAGCAGCTCCCTTTCTAGCCCAAGAGAGACCCAGTACTTC	CASSSLSSPRETQYF
few	TRBV24-1	NA	TRBJ2-2	TGTGCCACCAGTGCCGGACAGATAAACACCGGGGAGCTGTTTTTT	CATSAGQINTGELFF
NA	TRBV5-1	NA	TRBJ2-1	TGCGCCAGCAGCTTGGGTCCAGGTTACTACAATGAGCAGTTCTTC	CASSLGPGYYNEQFF
few	TRBV20-1	NA	TRBJ2-1	TGCAGTGCCAAAACGCGAACGAGCTCCTACAATGAGCAGTTCTTC	CSAKTRTSSYNEQFF
few	TRBV6-2/TRBV6-3	NA	TRBJ1-6	TGTGCCAGCAGTGGACAGTTCCTTCGCGGTTCACCCCTCCACTTT	CASSGQFLRGSPLHF
few	TRBV5-1	NA	TRBJ2-3	TGCGCCAGCAGCTTGGAAGGACAGGATACGCAGTATTTT	CASSLEGQDTQYF
NA	TRBV6-2/TRBV6-3	NA	TRBJ2-1	TGTGCCAGCAACCTCAGAGGGGATGAGCAGTTCTTC	CASNLRGDEQFF
NA	TRBV29-1	NA	TRBJ2-7	TGCAGCGTTAGGCTAGTCGAAGACTACGAGCAGTACTTC	CSVRLVEDYEQYF
NA	TRBV7-2	TRBD1	TRBJ1-1	TGTGCCAGCTCGACAGGGGTAACCACTGAAGCTTTCTTT	CASSTGVTTEAFF
NA	TRBV7-2	TRBD2	TRBJ2-5	TGTGCCAGCAGGGTCGGGACTAGCGGGGGAGAGACCCAGTACTTC	CASRVGTSGGETQYF
NA	TRBV20-1	NA	TRBJ2-3	TGCAGTGCTAGAGAAACACCCCTGGGTCATACGCAGTATTTT	CSARETPLGHTQYF
few	TRBV20-1	NA	TRBJ2-7	TGCAGTGCTAGATCCCGGCGTGGAGGGTACGAGCAGTACTTC	CSARSRRGGYEQYF
NA	TRBV15	NA	TRBJ1-2	TGTGCCACCAGCTTTGGCACTAACTATGGCTACACCTTC	CATSFGTNYGYTF
NA	TRBV29-1	TRBD2	TRBJ2-3	TGCAGCGTCGGGGGGGTAGCGGGCCTTGTTTTCTTTAGCACAGATACGCAGTATTTT	CSVGGVAGLVFFSTDTQYF
NA	TRBV4-3	TRBD1	TRBJ2-7	TGCGCCAGCAGCCATGAACCGACAGGGGTCTTCTACGAGCAGTACTTC	CASSHEPTGVFYEQYF
few	TRBV20-1	NA	TRBJ1-2	TGCAGTGCTAGAGATGGTCTCAGGAACTATGGCTACACCTTC	CSARDGLRNYGYTF
few	TRBV6-2/TRBV6-3	NA	TRBJ2-5	TGTGCCAGCACTGGGGTGCAAGAGACCCAGTACTTC	CASTGVQETQYF
NA	TRBV4-1	NA	TRBJ2-1	TGCGCCAGCAGCCAATCCCGAGGGTGGTACCAGTTCTTC	CASSQSRGWYQFF
few	TRBV7-2	TRBD1	TRBJ2-7	TGTGCCAGCAGCGCGGGACAGGGGCCGTTAAGCGAGCAGTACTTC	CASSAGQGPLSEQYF
NA	TRBV7-2	NA	TRBJ1-5	TGTGCCAGCAGCTTAGGGGGGGCTTCGGGCAATCAGCCCCAGCATTTT	CASSLGGASGNQPQHF
few	TRBV7-2	NA	TRBJ1-6	TGTGCCAGCAGCTTAGAGGCTGGGGGGTGGTCACCCCTCCACTTT	CASSLEAGGWSPLHF
NA	TRBV24-1	TRBD2	TRBJ2-5	TGTGCCACCAGTGGCCCTAGCGGGAGGACAGAGACCCAGTACTTC	CATSGPSGRTETQYF
NA	TRBV4-1	NA	TRBJ2-7	TGCGCCAGCAGCCAAGCGGACAGTGCCTACGAGCAGTACTTC	CASSQADSAYEQYF
few	TRBV11-2	NA	TRBJ2-3	TGTGCCAGCAGCTTTTGGGGGATTGGCACAGATACGCAGTATTTT	CASSFWGIGTDTQYF
NA	TRBV11-2	NA	TRBJ2-7	TGTGCCAGCAGCTTAGAGGGCCTTCTCGGGCAGTACTTC	CASSLEGLLGQYF
NA	TRBV7-8	NA	TRBJ2-7	TGTGCCAGCAGCTTACAGACGGGACCCTCCTACGAGCAGTACTTC	CASSLQTGPSYEQYF
NA	TRBV4-2	NA	TRBJ1-1	TGTGCCAGCAGCCAATCACCGTTGAACACTGAAGCTTTCTTT	CASSQSPLNTEAFF
many	TRBV7-9	NA	TRBJ2-5	TGTGCCAGCAGCTTAGCACTAGCAGCCTCGGAGACCCAGTACTTC	CASSLALAASETQYF
NA	TRBV20-1	TRBD2	TRBJ2-7	TGCAGTGCTAGTCATGGGACTAGCGGTACGGGGCAGTACTTC	CSASHGTSGTGQYF
NA	TRBV6-2/TRBV6-3	TRBD1	TRBJ1-5	TGTGCCAGCAGGGAGGGGACAGGAGTCGGTTTTGGCAATCAGCCCCAGCATTTT	CASREGTGVGFGNQPQHF
NA	TRBV7-9	NA	TRBJ2-7	TGTGCCAGCAGCTCACAGCGTACGCAGCAGTACTTC	CASSSQRTQQYF
many	TRBV5-5	NA	TRBJ2-2	TGTGCCAGCAGCTTGGAGGGGTACAGGGTGACCGGGGAGCTGTTTTTT	CASSLEGYRVTGELFF
NA	TRBV5-8	NA	TRBJ2-7	TGTGCCAGCAGCTCGTACGAGACCGAGCAGTACTTC	CASSSYETEQYF
few	TRBV5-4	TRBD2	TRBJ2-1	TGTGCCAGCAGCTTGTTCGGACTAGCGGCAAACAATGAGCAGTTCTTC	CASSLFGLAANNEQFF
NA	TRBV5-1	TRBD2	TRBJ2-1	TGCGCCAGCAGCTTGAAATCGGGGGTAGCGGGAGTTGAGTTCTTC	CASSLKSGVAGVEFF
many	TRBV12-3/TRBV12-4	NA	TRBJ2-3	TGTGCCAGCAGTTTTATGCCGTTTAGCACAGATACGCAGTATTTT	CASSFMPFSTDTQYF
few	TRBV5-1	TRBD1	TRBJ1-1	TGCGCCAGCAGCCCCCAACCGGACAGGGGAATTGAAGCTTTCTTT	CASSPQPDRGIEAFF
few	TRBV12-3/TRBV12-4	NA	TRBJ1-1	TGTGCCAGCAGTCCAGGTTATGAAGCTTTCTTT	CASSPGYEAFF
NA	TRBV6-2/TRBV6-3	TRBD2	TRBJ2-1	TGTGCCAGCAGCCGCCCTCGACAGCCGGGACTAGCGGGACATGAGCAGTTCTTC	CASSRPRQPGLAGHEQFF
few	TRBV20-1	NA	TRBJ1-1	TGCAGTGCTAGAATCGGGGGAGGCTTGAACACTGAAGCTTTCTTT	CSARIGGGLNTEAFF
NA	TRBV5-1	NA	TRBJ1-6	TGCGCCAGCAGCTTAGATTCAGGTGCGGGGTATAATTCACCCCTCCACTTT	CASSLDSGAGYNSPLHF
NA	TRBV20-1	TRBD2	TRBJ2-1	TGCAGTGTCCGGGGGGGCCCGGGCAATGAGCAGTTCTTC	CSVRGGPGNEQFF
NA	TRBV12-3/TRBV12-4	NA	TRBJ2-1	TGTGCCGTTACCCAGGGGTTTCTCTACAATGAGCAGTTCTTC	CAVTQGFLYNEQFF
NA	TRBV30	TRBD2	TRBJ2-7	TGTGCCTGGGCCCCGGGGGGATACGAGCAGTACTTC	CAWAPGGYEQYF
NA	TRBV9	NA	TRBJ1-5	TGTGCCAGCAGCGCTGGGGGGGGTACCAATCAGCCCCAGCATTTT	CASSAGGGTNQPQHF
few	TRBV27	TRBD2	TRBJ2-3	TGTGCCAGCAGTTTATCCGGGACTAGCGGGGGGCTCCGCACAGATACGCAGTATTTT	CASSLSGTSGGLRTDTQYF
NA	TRBV5-5	NA	TRBJ2-7	TGTGCCAGCAGCTTAGTCCGGGTCGACGAGCAGTACTTC	CASSLVRVDEQYF
few	TRBV7-9	NA	TRBJ1-1	TGTGCCAGCAGCTTAGGTGGGGTGGCGAACACTGAAGCTTTCTTT	CASSLGGVANTEAFF
few	TRBV10-1	NA	TRBJ1-4	TGCGCCAGCAGTTCTGAGGGGACTAATGAAAAACTGTTTTTT	CASSSEGTNEKLFF
few	TRBV12-3/TRBV12-4	NA	TRBJ2-6	TGTGCCAGCAGTTTACCTCGTCTCTCTGGGGCCAACGTCCTGACTTTC	CASSLPRLSGANVLTF
NA	TRBV10-3	TRBD1	TRBJ1-1	TGTGCCATCAGTGCCCTCTTGACAGGGGGCATCGACACTGAAGCTTTCTTT	CAISALLTGGIDTEAFF
once	TRBV4-1	NA	TRBJ2-1	TGCGCCAGCAGCCAAGTCCACCCGGGGAGCTCCTACAATGAGCAGTTCTTC	CASSQVHPGSSYNEQFF
few	TRBV4-3	NA	TRBJ1-5	TGCGCCAGCAGCCAAGATAGGCGGTTCAATCAGCCCCAGCATTTT	CASSQDRRFNQPQHF
NA	TRBV5-1	NA	TRBJ1-1	TGCGCCAGCAGCTTTCAGGGGACCGACACTGAAGCTTTCTTT	CASSFQGTDTEAFF
NA	TRBV5-1	TRBD1	TRBJ2-1	TGCGCCAGCAGCAGCGGACAGGAGCCGAACAATGAGCAGTTCTTC	CASSSGQEPNNEQFF